These 25 T cell receptor beta chains were sequenced from one sample in a study of shared clonotypes between healthy human individuals. Profiling relied on immunoSEQ multiplex PCR, and the TCRdb table lists in-frame clones only, not all of them. The repertoire has 450,000 to 600,000 clones, 79% of them found once; the top ten carry around 12%. The sequencing sample was made of PBMCs. Receptors originate from a woman aged 35 to 49 in good health. Some clones in this sample may be carry-over from other donors' samples.

The rearrangement uses TRBV25-1 and TRBJ2-2; D might be TRBD2 (5 bases). The CDR3 is 15 amino acids. The germline V gene has CDR1 MGHDK and CDR2 SYGVNS. Between the trimmed V and J ends, which lost 3 bases and 1 base, there was a span of 9 bases. CDR3 residues: CASSDTGKNTGELFF. CDR3 DNA sequence: TGTGCCAGCAGTGACACCGGGAAGAACACCGGGGAGCTGTTTTTT.

This clone has only a few counts. The V gene is TRBV11-2, the J gene TRBJ2-2, with 7 bases identical to TRBD1. CDR3 length equals 16 residues. V was clipped by 1 base and J by 7 bases; unmatched bases: 9. Germline CDR1 and CDR2: SGHAT and FQNNGV. The CDR3 DNA reads as TGTGCCAGCAGCTTAGTTACAGGGGCTTTTAGCGGGGAGCTGTTTTTT. Its translation: CASSLVTGAFSGELFF.

CDR3 loop: CASSFRTDGGYEQYF. DNA of the CDR3: TGTGCCAGCAGTTTCCGCACGGATGGTGGGTACGAGCAGTACTTC. V and J are TRBV27 and TRBJ2-5; D remains ambiguous. TRBJ2-7 explains the end of the DNA better; the J call may be wrong. The CDR3 runs 15 residues. Germline lookup yields CDR1 MNHEY and CDR2 SMNVEV (reference sequence).

Only one count was recorded for this clone. The chain has TRBV14 and TRBJ2-2; 11 nucleotides align to TRBD2. Trimming cost V 5 bases and J 4 bases; bases outside gene matches: 3. This CDR3 has 15 amino acids. Per germline, CDR1 SGHDN and CDR2 FVKESK. In nucleotides, the CDR3 is TGTGCCAGCAGCTATACTAGCGGGAGCACCGGGGAGCTGTTTTTT. Protein sequence: CASSYTSGSTGELFF. Combining the CDR3 with reference TRBV14 and TRBJ2-2 gives the whole variable domain EAGVTQFPSHSVIEKGQTVTLRCDPISGHDNLYWYRRVMGKEIKFLLHFVKESKQDESGMPNNRFLAERTGGTYSTLKVQPAELEDSGVYFCASSYTSGSTGELFFGEGSRLTVL.

The chain has TRBV28 and TRBJ2-4, with D unresolved. This CDR3 comprises 13 residues. Germline-derived CDR1 and CDR2 are MDHEN and SYDVKM. The germline V and J ends were trimmed by 4 bases and 0 bases, with 4 bases remaining between them. The CDR3 region is CASSSPAKNIQYF. For the CDR3, the DNA is TGTGCCAGCAGTTCCCCAGCCAAAAACATTCAGTACTTC.

This clone has only one observation. The genes are TRBV18 and TRBJ2-7; TRBD1 aligns across 8 bases. J gave up 5 bases and V 2 bases, and 11 bases lay outside the gene matches. This CDR3 comprises 16 residues. Per germline, CDR1 KGHSH and CDR2 LQKENI. CDR3 sequence (DNA): TGTGCCAGCTCACCATTGGCTGGACAGGGTAACAACGAGCAGTACTTC. Its protein is CASSPLAGQGNNEQYF.

The chain employs TRBV19 and TRBJ2-4; D possibly corresponds to TRBD2 (7 bases). Germline V lookup: CDR1 LNHDA, CDR2 SQIVND (reference sequence). V dropped 1 base and J dropped 6 bases, with 13 bases sitting between them. The length of the CDR3 is 15 residues. CDR3 sequence: CASSIGGGAGNIQYF. CDR3 sequence (DNA): TGTGCCAGTAGTATAGGAGGGGGGGCCGGAAACATTCAGTACTTC.

The genes are TRBV12-5 and TRBJ2-1, with D perhaps being TRBD1 or TRBD2 (5 bases each). Between the trimmed V and J ends, which lost 6 bases and 8 bases, there was a span of 11 bases. The CDR3 consists of 12 residues. Per the germline V gene, CDR1 is LGHNT and CDR2 is FRNRAP. CDR3 sequence (DNA): TGTGCTAGTGGCCGGGACGTCGATGAGCAGTTCTTC. Translation gives CASGRDVDEQFF.

The chain couples TRBV27 to TRBJ2-2; 7 nucleotides align to TRBD1. The CDR3 totals 14 residues. Germline V CDR1 and CDR2: MNHEY, SMNVEV (reference sequence). V lost 5 bases, J lost 6 bases, and 6 bases stayed unmatched. The CDR3 nucleotides are TGTGCCAGCAGTCTCGTGCAGGGGGCCGGGGAGCTGTTTTTT. Residues: CASSLVQGAGELFF.

This chain connects TRBV28 to TRBJ2-1, with D maybe TRBD2 (5 bases). From germline, CDR1 is MDHEN and CDR2 SYDVKM. This CDR3 is built from 12 residues. V gave up 8 bases and J gave up 12 bases, with 17 bases separating them. For the CDR3, the DNA is TGTGCCAGCCGTAACCCAAGGGAGAGGCAGTTCTTC. Protein: CASRNPRERQFF.

The chain is built from TRBV29-1 and TRBJ2-5; 9 nucleotides match TRBD2. The V gene's germline CDR1 is SQVTM and CDR2 ANQGSEA. With V trimmed by 0 bases and J by 4 bases, 12 bases remained unmatched. The CDR3 length is 17 residues. The CDR3 DNA reads as TGCAGCGTTGAAGAGGGAACTCGCGGGAGGGCCCTAGAGACCCAGTACTTC. Translation gives CSVEEGTRGRALETQYF. The entire variable domain, with the rest obtained from reference TRBV29-1 and TRBJ2-5, is as follows: SAVISQKPSRDICQRGTSLTIQCQVDSQVTMMFWYRQQPGQSLTLIATANQGSEATYESGFVIDKFPISRPNLTFSTLTVSNMSPEDSSIYLCSVEEGTRGRALETQYFGPGTRLLVL.

This clone was seen a single time. The chain joins TRBV2 to TRBJ2-2; D tentatively fits TRBD1 or TRBD2 (6 bases each). The CDR3 spans 15 residues. V was clipped by 4 bases and J by 3 bases, with 12 bases between them. Germline V gene sequence: CDR1 SNHLY, CDR2 FYNNEI. Here the CDR3 DNA reads TGTGCCAGCAGTGTCCGGGGGCTTGACACCGGGGAGCTGTTTTTT. Its protein is CASSVRGLDTGELFF.

With respect to this clone: Additional DNA sequences in this sample encode the identical CDR3. The chain uses TRBV5-1 and TRBJ2-7; 9 nucleotides match TRBD1. Germline CDR1 reads SGHRS; CDR2 reads YFSETQ. This CDR3 region has 12 residues. The junction had 1 base not matched to a gene; V was cut back by 3 bases and J by 6 bases. The CDR3 DNA reads TGCGCCAGCAGCTCGACAGGGGGCGAGCAGTACTTC. It yields the protein CASSSTGGEQYF.

The rearrangement links TRBV30 to TRBJ1-1, with D uncertain. The CDR3 covers 12 residues. With 5 bases removed from V and 5 bases from J, the gap between germline ends came to 12 bases. The germline V gene encodes CDR1 GTSNPN and CDR2 SVGIG (reference sequence). CDR3 nucleotide sequence: TGTGCCTGGGGTAGAGTTGGGACTGAAGCTTTCTTT. Amino acid sequence: CAWGRVGTEAFF.

The chain uses TRBV7-2 and TRBJ1-5; no reliable D call. Germline V gene data show CDR1 as SGHTA and CDR2 as FQGNSA. V was pared by 1 base and J by 5 bases, with 6 bases between. The CDR3 has 13 residues. CDR3 sequence (DNA): TGTGCCAGCAGCTTAGTTCGGGATCAGCCCCAGCATTTT. Encoded protein: CASSLVRDQPQHF.

This clone was counted many times. This sequence joins TRBV10-3 and TRBJ1-1; D is perhaps TRBD1 (5 bases). Germline assignment: CDR1 ENHRY and CDR2 SYGVKD. The CDR3 is 12 residues long. Trimming shortened V by 6 bases and J by 4 bases, and 9 bases separated the two germline ends. The CDR3 loop reads CAISPRGTEAFF. The DNA of the CDR3 is TGTGCCATCAGCCCGAGGGGCACTGAAGCTTTCTTT.

The rearrangement joins TRBV5-1 to TRBJ2-2, with TRBD1 matching 7 bases. CDR1 is SGHRS and CDR2 is YFSETQ in the germline V gene. V lost 0 bases, J lost 3 bases, and 5 bases stayed unmatched. The CDR3 has 16 amino acids. The CDR3 region is CASSLEGQGDTGELFF. DNA of the CDR3: TGCGCCAGCAGCTTGGAAGGGCAGGGGGACACCGGGGAGCTGTTTTTT. Complete variable domain (other parts from reference TRBV5-1 and TRBJ2-2): KAGVTQTPRYLIKTRGQQVTLSCSPISGHRSVSWYQQTPGQGLQFLFEYFSETQRNKGNFPGRFSGRQFSNSRSEMNVSTLELGDSALYLCASSLEGQGDTGELFFGEGSRLTVL.

The chain is built from TRBV20-1 and TRBJ2-7, with D unresolved. The CDR3 consists of 11 residues. Between the trimmed V and J ends, which lost 2 bases and 5 bases, there was a span of 7 bases. Germline loops: CDR1 DFQATT, CDR2 SNEGSKA (reference sequence). The CDR3 sequence: CSARPHNEQYF. Written as DNA, the CDR3 is TGCAGTGCTAGACCGCACAACGAGCAGTACTTC.

V and J are TRBV18 and TRBJ2-2; possible D gene TRBD1, 5 bases. The CDR3 is made up of 23 amino acids. Germline CDR1 reads KGHSH; CDR2 reads LQKENI. The V gene lost 0 bases and the J gene lost 0 bases, with 29 bases spanning the gap. The DNA for the CDR3 is TGTGCCAGCTCACCACCGGTCCACCAGGGCACTCTACTTACTCCAACGAACACCGGGGAGCTGTTTTTT. Translation: CASSPPVHQGTLLTPTNTGELFF.

V is TRBV28 and J is TRBJ1-3, with a weak D call TRBD1 (5 bases). From germline, CDR1 is MDHEN and CDR2 SYDVKM. The CDR3 has 16 residues. Trimming removed 5 bases from V and 0 bases from J, with 14 bases in between. The CDR3 sequence is CASSPLGAYSGNTIYF. For the CDR3, the DNA is TGTGCCAGCAGTCCCCTTGGGGCGTACTCTGGAAACACCATATATTTT.

The V call is TRBV18, the J call TRBJ1-5, with D tentatively TRBD1 (6 bases). V was pared by 6 bases and J by 3 bases, with 9 bases between. The CDR3 extends over 13 amino acids. Germline-derived CDR1 and CDR2 are KGHSH and LQKENI. CDR3 sequence: CASSGQLNQPQHF. The DNA of the CDR3 is TGTGCCAGCTCCGGACAGCTCAATCAGCCCCAGCATTTT.

This rearrangement joins TRBV27 to TRBJ1-4; D ambiguous. This CDR3 has 14 amino acids. V lost 6 bases to trimming and J lost 8 bases, with 16 bases between them. CDR1 and CDR2 from the germline V gene are MNHEY and SMNVEV (reference sequence). CDR3 loop: CASSLGGNIEKLFF. The CDR3 bases are TGTGCCAGCAGCCTAGGCGGGAACATCGAAAAACTGTTTTTT.

This chain connects TRBV19 to TRBJ2-1, with TRBD1 matching 9 bases. V gave up 6 bases and J gave up 2 bases; unmatched junction bases: 8. This CDR3 has 16 residues. Germline CDR1 reads LNHDA; CDR2 reads SQIVND (reference sequence). CDR3 sequence reads: CASRRRQGVAYNEQFF. The CDR3 nucleotides read TGTGCCAGTAGAAGGAGACAGGGGGTCGCCTACAATGAGCAGTTCTTC.

With regard to this clone: The likely explanation is a read error, given a far larger clone one base away. The chain has TRBV6-1 and TRBJ2-7, with TRBD2 identical over 11 bases. The germline gives CDR1 MNHNS, CDR2 SASEGT. There are 15 residues in the CDR3. For the CDR3, the DNA is TGTGCCAGCGAAGGAACTAGCGGGAGTTCCTACGAGCGGTACTTC. Translating it yields CASEGTSGSSYERYF.

V gene TRBV5-1 combines with J gene TRBJ1-1; TRBD1 is a possible D gene (5 bases). The CDR3 totals 15 residues. CDR1 is SGHRS and CDR2 is YFSETQ in the germline V gene. Trimming cost V 3 bases and J 1 base, with 13 bases left between them. CDR3 DNA: TGCGCCAGCAGCTCTCAGACAGTGACGAACACTGAAGCTTTCTTT. This sequence encodes CASSSQTVTNTEAFF.